The rows below give T cell receptor beta chains drawn from one sample of a study of Graves' ophthalmopathy and Graves' hyperthyroidism. Each CDR3 protein gets one entry after TCRdb re-called the multiplex PCR reads with MiXCR. The sample holds 900,000 to 1,200,000 distinct CDR3 sequences; 36% are singletons and the top ten take more than 9.5%. Source material: peripheral blood or thyroid tissue (not recorded which). These receptors were collected from an adult man with Graves' hyperthyroidism. Each CDR3 is given with its conserved first and last residue. A D gene is named only where the DNA matches it firmly. Size is omitted from some rows. Given values are once, few, many or a class for expanded clones.

clone_size	v_call	j_call	d_call	cdr3_aa	cdr3_nt
many	TRBV15	TRBJ1-5	.	CATSRDRVGQPQHF	TGTGCCACCAGCAGAGACAGGGTTGGTCAGCCCCAGCATTTT
.	TRBV7-2	TRBJ2-7	TRBD2	CASSPRTSGRYEQYF	TGTGCCAGCAGCCCACGGACTAGCGGGAGATACGAGCAGTACTTC
few	TRBV29-1	TRBJ1-2	.	CSLFSPLDGYTF	TGCAGCTTGTTCTCCCCTCTCGACGGCTACACCTTC
.	TRBV7-2	TRBJ2-5	.	CATSVGDRETQYF	TGTGCCACCAGTGTGGGCGACCGGGAGACCCAGTACTTC
once	TRBV19	TRBJ2-7	.	CAWSVRWAYEQYF	TGTGCCTGGAGTGTACGTTGGGCCTACGAGCAGTACTTC
many	TRBV2	TRBJ2-7	TRBD2	CASSIGLAGSSYEQYF	TGTGCCAGCAGTATCGGACTAGCGGGTAGCTCCTACGAGCAGTACTTC
.	TRBV10-2	TRBJ1-5	.	CASSESRVGGGNQPQHF	TGCGCCAGCAGTGAGTCGAGGGTGGGAGGGGGCAATCAGCCCCAGCATTTT
.	TRBV6-6	TRBJ1-5	.	CASSGGGGYSNQPQHF	TGTGCCAGCAGTGGTGGGGGAGGTTACAGCAATCAGCCCCAGCATTTT
many	TRBV9	TRBJ2-6	TRBD1	CASSPQGVPSGANVLTF	TGTGCCAGCAGCCCACAGGGGGTCCCTTCTGGGGCCAACGTCCTGACTTTC
many	TRBV7-9	TRBJ1-2	.	CASSLETGTRLYGGYTF	TGTGCCAGCAGCTTGGAAACCGGGACAAGACTCTATGGAGGGTACACCTTC
.	TRBV20-1	TRBJ2-7	.	CSVRDQRRGLEQYF	TGCAGTGTCAGAGACCAGCGGCGGGGCCTCGAGCAGTACTTC
many	TRBV4-1	TRBJ2-5	.	CASSQAQGGGETQYF	TGCGCCAGCAGCCAAGCACAGGGTGGGGGAGAGACCCAGTACTTC
few	TRBV11-2	TRBJ2-2	.	CASSSTLSPHDTGELFF	TGTGCCAGCAGCTCCACACTTAGCCCACATGACACCGGGGAGCTGTTTTTT
many	TRBV9	TRBJ2-2	.	CASSVEDGTGELFF	TGTGCCAGCAGCGTGGAAGATGGCACCGGGGAGCTGTTTTTT
.	TRBV2	TRBJ1-3	.	CASSYAGLSGNTIYF	TGTGCCAGCAGTTACGCAGGGCTCTCCGGAAACACCATATATTTT
many	TRBV5-1	TRBJ1-4	.	CASSLAAGNEKLFF	TGCGCCAGCAGCTTGGCCGCGGGGAATGAAAAACTGTTTTTT
many	TRBV15	TRBJ2-5	TRBD2	CATSRGAAGGERTQYF	TGTGCCACCAGCAGAGGGGCGGCGGGAGGTGAGAGGACCCAGTACTTC
.	TRBV28	TRBJ2-5	.	CASSGRGTETQYF	TGTGCCAGCAGCGGCAGGGGAACGGAGACCCAGTACTTC
many	TRBV10-3	TRBJ1-5	.	CAINRDWSNQPQHF	TGTGCCATCAACAGGGATTGGAGCAATCAGCCCCAGCATTTT
few	TRBV2	TRBJ1-4	.	CASSDSGLTNEKLFF	TGTGCCAGCAGTGACTCGGGACTGACTAATGAAAAACTGTTTTTT
.	TRBV15	TRBJ2-5	.	CATTGTQETQHF	TGTGCCACCACCGGGACCCAAGAGACCCAGCACTTC
many	TRBV5-5	TRBJ1-6	.	CASGAGWDNSPLHF	TGTGCCAGCGGGGCAGGGTGGGATAATTCACCCCTCCACTTT
many	TRBV6-5	TRBJ1-1	.	CASSAEGAEAFF	TGTGCCAGCTCGGCAGAGGGGGCTGAAGCTTTCTTT
.	TRBV10-3	TRBJ2-2	.	CAISGTATGELFF	TGTGCCATCAGTGGGACTGCCACCGGGGAGCTGTTTTTT
few	TRBV12-3/TRBV12-4	TRBJ2-7	TRBD2	CASSLTASGNLYEQYF	TGTGCCAGCAGTTTAACGGCTAGCGGGAACCTTTACGAGCAGTACTTC
many	TRBV10-3	TRBJ2-5	TRBD2	CAITAGDQETQYF	TGTGCCATCACAGCGGGGGACCAAGAGACCCAGTACTTC
many	TRBV20-1	TRBJ2-7	TRBD2	CSARRLAVYEQYF	TGCAGTGCTAGGAGGCTAGCGGTCTACGAGCAGTACTTC
many	TRBV29-1	TRBJ1-4	TRBD1	CSVQGVGEKLFF	TGCAGCGTGCAGGGGGTAGGGGAAAAACTGTTTTTT
many	TRBV10-3	TRBJ2-7	TRBD2	CAIALAGESYEQYF	TGTGCCATCGCCCTAGCGGGGGAATCCTACGAGCAGTACTTC
many	TRBV7-9	TRBJ1-6	.	CASSLGRTENSPLHF	TGTGCCAGCAGCTTAGGGCGGACAGAAAATTCACCCCTCCACTTT
.	TRBV20-1	TRBJ1-5	TRBD1	CSAGQGPQHF	TGCAGTGCTGGACAGGGGCCCCAGCATTTT
many	TRBV7-6	TRBJ2-2	.	CASSLAVSANTGELFF	TGTGCCAGCAGCTTAGCAGTATCCGCGAACACCGGGGAGCTGTTTTTT
.	TRBV12-3/TRBV12-4	TRBJ2-7	TRBD2	CASTPGSGKQYF	TGTGCCAGCACCCCGGGGAGCGGGAAGCAGTACTTC
many	TRBV10-3	TRBJ2-7	.	CAISVRDSSYEQYF	TGTGCCATCAGTGTGCGGGACAGCTCCTACGAGCAGTACTTC
once	TRBV25-1	TRBJ2-5	.	CASGRGVGSVKTQYF	TGTGCCAGCGGCCGGGGCGTGGGGTCTGTAAAGACCCAGTACTTC
.	TRBV28	TRBJ1-5	.	CASSLLQGALGQPQHF	TGTGCCAGCAGTTTACTCCAGGGCGCCTTGGGACAGCCCCAGCATTTT